These 27 T cell receptor beta chains came from one sample sequenced in a study of CD8 T cells in ankylosing spondylitis. MiXCR, applied by TCRdb to the 5' RACE reads, yields one record per CDR3 protein. Among around 770,000 distinct CDR3 sequences listed, roughly 10% were seen once. Findings and limits, study-wide: There was a TCR beta motif, made of several highly homologous variants, that appeared characteristic of ankylosing spondylitis blood.

Their recognized antigens are unknown. Sequencing used blood, either unsorted or a sorted T cell fraction (not recorded which). These receptors all stem from a male donor with ankylosing spondylitis.

V gene TRBV5-6 combines with J gene TRBJ2-5; possibly TRBD2 for D (5 bases). V dropped 4 bases and J dropped 5 bases, with 18 bases sitting between them. This CDR3 contains 15 residues. Germline V gene sequence: CDR1 SGHDT, CDR2 YYEEEE. CDR3 in DNA: TGTGCCAGCAGCCAAATTAGCGCTACTTTGGAGACCCAGTACTTC. This encodes CASSQISATLETQYF.

This clonotype came up once. V gene TRBV28 combines with J gene TRBJ2-7; TRBD1 is a possible D gene (5 bases). CDR3 size: 16 residues. The V gene's germline CDR1 is MDHEN and CDR2 SYDVKM. Trimming took 1 base from V and 5 from J, leaving 18 bases between them. DNA of the CDR3: TGTGCCAGCAGTTTATTTGGGGCCGCGACCCGTAACGAGCAGTACTTC. It encodes CASSLFGAATRNEQYF.

The rearrangement links TRBV18 to TRBJ1-1, with 9 bases matching TRBD1. V lost 4 bases and J lost 7; bases outside the gene matches: 7. Germline assignment: CDR1 KGHSH and CDR2 LQKENI. The CDR3 contains 14 residues. DNA of the CDR3: TGTGCCAGCTCACGCACGGGACAGGGATTTGAAGCTTTCTTT. As protein: CASSRTGQGFEAFF.

The chain links TRBV4-2 to TRBJ2-7; tentative D call: TRBD1 (5 bases). The CDR3 covers 14 residues. Trimming removed 0 bases at V and 3 bases at J, with 9 bases between. CDR1 is LGHNA and CDR2 is YNFKEQ in the germline V gene. The CDR3 here is CASSQDRQIYEQYF. CDR3 DNA sequence: TGTGCCAGCAGCCAAGATAGACAGATCTACGAGCAGTACTTC.

This clonotype was observed a few times. This sequence joins TRBV4-1 and TRBJ2-1; D possibly corresponds to TRBD1 (6 bases). The V end lost 0 bases, the J end lost 2 bases, and 14 bases lay between the germline ends. The CDR3 is 17 residues long. Germline V gene data show CDR1 as MGHRA and CDR2 as YSYEKL. This CDR3 reads CASSQDQGTFTYNEQFF. DNA of the CDR3: TGCGCCAGCAGCCAAGATCAAGGGACATTCACCTACAATGAGCAGTTCTTC.

The sample holds a few counts of this clonotype. The V call is TRBV6-5, the J call TRBJ2-3, with TRBD2 as a possible D gene (5 bases). The CDR3 has 16 residues. V was cut by 2 bases and J by 0 bases, with 12 bases left in between. The germline V gene has CDR1 MNHEY and CDR2 SVGAGI. The CDR3 nucleotides are TGTGCCAGCAGTTACCAACCTAGCTATAGCACAGATACGCAGTATTTT. It encodes CASSYQPSYSTDTQYF.

This clonotype has just a few counts. This chain uses TRBV6-1 with TRBJ1-1; 7 bases map to TRBD1. Trimming cost V 6 bases and J 5 bases; bases outside gene matches: 18. The CDR3 loop spans 17 amino acids. CDR1 and CDR2 (germline): MNHNS, SASEGT. The chain's CDR3 is CASSTFRTGHRGTEAFF. The DNA for the CDR3 is TGTGCCAGCAGCACCTTCAGGACAGGCCATCGGGGAACTGAAGCTTTCTTT.

The chain joins TRBV20-1 to TRBJ1-6; unclear D gene. Germline lookup yields CDR1 DFQATT and CDR2 SNEGSKA (reference sequence). The CDR3 covers 16 residues. V lost 3 bases to trimming and J lost 3 bases, with 15 bases between them. This CDR3 is CSASGQTQSYNSPLHF. For the CDR3, the DNA is TGCAGTGCTAGTGGTCAAACCCAGAGCTATAATTCACCCCTCCACTTT.

V is TRBV20-1 and J is TRBJ1-1, with a weak D call TRBD1 (5 bases). Germline V gene lookup returns CDR1 DFQATT and CDR2 SNEGSKA (reference sequence). The CDR3 sequence is 13 residues long. Trimming left V 5 bases short and J 1 base short, with 11 bases between. For the CDR3, the DNA is TGCAGTGCTTGCCAGGACACGAACACTGAAGCTTTCTTT. Translating it yields CSACQDTNTEAFF.

This clonotype was seen a few times. This chain links TRBV20-1 with TRBJ2-1, with unresolved D. There are 14 residues in the CDR3. Trimming took off 3 bases at V and 0 bases at J, with 9 bases between the two ends. Germline CDR1 is DFQATT and CDR2 is SNEGSKA (reference sequence). CDR3 nucleotide sequence: TGCAGTGCTAGGGACCGACGCTCCTACAATGAGCAGTTCTTC. Protein sequence: CSARDRRSYNEQFF.

The gene calls are TRBV6-1 and TRBJ1-6, with D unresolved. CDR3 length: 15 residues. Per the germline V gene, CDR1 is MNHNS and CDR2 is SASEGT. The V end lost 8 bases, the J end lost 7 bases, and 18 bases lay between the germline ends. The CDR3 DNA sequence: TGTGCCAGCCAGCGGAGGCCGACGAGCAATTCACCCCTCCACTTT. Translation: CASQRRPTSNSPLHF.

This chain uses TRBV11-2 with TRBJ2-1; possibly TRBD1 for D (5 bases). This CDR3 is built from 14 residues. CDR1 and CDR2 from the germline V gene are SGHAT and FQNNGV. V was pared by 2 bases and J by 4 bases, with 9 bases between. CDR3 sequence (DNA): TGTGCCAGCAGCTTACTAGGGGTGTACAATGAGCAGTTCTTC. It translates to CASSLLGVYNEQFF.

In its sample, this clonotype was seen a few times. The chain combines TRBV18 with TRBJ2-7, with a possible D match to TRBD1 (6 bases). CDR1 and CDR2 (germline): KGHSH, LQKENI. Trimming took off 2 bases at V and 3 bases at J, with 20 bases between the two ends. This CDR3 is built from 17 residues. CDR3 sequence reads: CASSPTLQGFGIYEQYF. In DNA form, the CDR3 reads TGTGCCAGCTCACCAACTTTACAGGGTTTTGGGATCTACGAGCAGTACTTC.

This clonotype came up many times. V and J are TRBV7-2 and TRBJ2-3, with a weak D call TRBD2 (5 bases). Trimming pared 3 bases from V and 2 bases from J, leaving 15 bases between. CDR3 length: 16 amino acids. The V gene's germline CDR1 is SGHTA and CDR2 FQGNSA. The CDR3 is CASSFWRPASTDTQYF. As DNA, the CDR3 is TGTGCCAGCAGCTTCTGGAGGCCAGCCTCCACAGATACGCAGTATTTT. Based on the CDR3 plus reference TRBV7-2 and TRBJ2-3, the full variable domain is GAGVSQSPSNKVTEKGKDVELRCDPISGHTALYWYRQSLGQGLEFLIYFQGNSAPDKSGLPSDRFSAERTGGSVSTLTIQRTQQEDSAVYLCASSFWRPASTDTQYFGPGTRLTVL.

The V call is TRBV20-1, the J call TRBJ2-1; D unresolved. This CDR3 has 13 residues. In germline, CDR1 is DFQATT, CDR2 SNEGSKA (reference sequence). Trimming stripped 8 bases from V and 0 bases from J, with 11 bases between. The CDR3 region has the DNA TGCAGTCCCTACCTGAGCTCCTACAATGAGCAGTTCTTC. Encoded protein: CSPYLSSYNEQFF.

CDR3 loop: CASSSTSGSRLKTGELFF. CDR3 nucleotide sequence: TGTGCCAGCAGCTCAACTAGCGGGAGTCGGCTGAAAACCGGGGAGCTGTTTTTT. J is TRBJ2-2 and V is TRBV7-8; 11 bases are a match to TRBD2. The trim removed 4 bases at V and 5 bases at J, leaving 12 bases unmatched. The CDR3 runs to 18 residues. Germline CDR1 reads SGHVS; CDR2 reads FQNEAQ. Based on the CDR3 plus reference TRBV7-8 and TRBJ2-2, the full variable domain is GAGVSQSPRYKVAKRGQDVALRCDPISGHVSLFWYQQALGQGPEFLTYFQNEAQLDKSGLPSDRFFAERPEGSVSTLKIQRTQQEDSAVYLCASSSTSGSRLKTGELFFGEGSRLTVL.

This clonotype was picked up a small number of times. The chain combines TRBV20-1 with TRBJ1-2; D is unresolved. V was pared by 5 bases and J by 8 bases, with 12 bases between. Germline V CDR1 and CDR2: DFQATT, SNEGSKA (reference sequence). The CDR3 consists of 11 residues. CDR3 residues: CSALEDRGYTF. As DNA, the CDR3 is TGCAGTGCTCTCGAAGACCGGGGCTACACCTTC.

The CDR3 spells CASSYFRARGMNTEAFF. The CDR3 bases are TGTGCCAGCAGTTACTTCAGGGCTCGAGGGATGAACACTGAAGCTTTCTTT. This chain uses TRBV6-5 with TRBJ1-1, with a tentative D call TRBD1 (5 bases). V lost 1 base and J 0 bases, leaving 15 bases between the germline ends. CDR3 size: 17 residues. In germline, CDR1 is MNHEY, CDR2 SVGAGI.

This clonotype was counted between two and nine times. The rearrangement joins TRBV20-1 to TRBJ1-5; a possible D gene is TRBD1 (5 bases). Germline V gene sequence: CDR1 DFQATT, CDR2 SNEGSKA (reference sequence). This CDR3 is 13 amino acids long. Deletions cut 2 bases from V and 5 bases from J, with 10 bases between. CDR3 in amino acids: CSARWDPDQPQHF. CDR3 nucleotides: TGCAGTGCTAGATGGGACCCTGATCAGCCCCAGCATTTT.

The V and J genes are TRBV3-1 and TRBJ1-4; D gene ambiguous. The CDR3 consists of 14 residues. Germline CDR1 reads LGHDT; CDR2 reads YNNKEL (reference sequence). V lost 4 bases, J lost 8 bases, and 14 bases lay in between. CDR3 region: CASSLGDQAEKLFF. The CDR3 region has the DNA TGTGCCAGCAGCCTAGGAGACCAGGCGGAAAAACTGTTTTTT.

This clonotype was observed a handful of times. The V call is TRBV12-3 or TRBV12-4, the J call TRBJ1-5, with 8 bases identical to TRBD1. The V segment lost 4 bases and the J segment 6 bases; nucleotides outside the gene matches: 2. The CDR3 has 13 residues. The CDR3 protein is CASSSGGRQPQHF. As DNA, the CDR3 is TGTGCCAGCAGTTCAGGGGGCCGTCAGCCCCAGCATTTT.

This clonotype has at least ten counts. V usage is TRBV4-3 and J usage is TRBJ2-3; 8 bases map to TRBD2. Per the germline V gene, CDR1 is LGHNA and CDR2 is YSLEER. Losses at the gene ends were 4 bases for V and 6 bases for J; bases not matched to a gene: 6. The CDR3 loop spans 14 amino acids. CDR3 region: CASSRRGGRDTQYF. The CDR3 DNA reads TGCGCCAGCAGCCGGCGCGGGGGGCGGGATACGCAGTATTTT.

The V and J genes are TRBV7-8 and TRBJ1-5, with a weak D call TRBD1 (5 bases). V was clipped by 4 bases and J by 3 bases, with 13 bases between them. Germline-derived CDR1 and CDR2 are SGHVS and FQNEAQ. The CDR3 runs 15 residues. CDR3 DNA sequence: TGTGCCAGCAGCTCACACGGGACTAACAATCAGCCCCAGCATTTT. The encoded protein is CASSSHGTNNQPQHF.

This clonotype appeared a few times. This chain connects TRBV11-2 to TRBJ1-6; D is ambiguous. The V end was cut by 2 bases, the J end by 7 bases, with 9 bases between. Germline V lookup: CDR1 SGHAT, CDR2 FQNNGV. The length of the CDR3 is 14 residues. CDR3 sequence: CASSLNHRNSPLHF. The CDR3 DNA reads as TGTGCCAGCAGCTTAAACCATAGGAATTCACCCCTCCACTTT.

This clonotype was detected only a few times. V gene TRBV12-3 or TRBV12-4 combines with J gene TRBJ2-7; D gene uncertain. The CDR3 totals 14 residues. Trimming left V 5 bases short and J 2 bases short, with 13 bases between. CDR3 protein: CASSRTDPTYEQYF. Written as DNA, the CDR3 is TGTGCCAGCAGTCGGACCGACCCCACCTACGAGCAGTACTTC.

This clonotype was recorded at least ten times. This chain links TRBV28 with TRBJ2-5, with 7 bases aligning to TRBD1. CDR1 is MDHEN and CDR2 is SYDVKM in the germline V gene. The CDR3 totals 13 residues. Trimming at V came to 5 bases and at J to 4 bases, leaving 4 bases not matched to a gene. The CDR3 coding sequence is TGTGCCAGCAGTCAAGGGGGCTTAGAGACCCAGTACTTC. Its protein product is CASSQGGLETQYF.

CDR3 protein: CASSRLGQGTYEQYF. Written as DNA, the CDR3 is TGTGCCAGCAGCCGCCTGGGACAGGGCACCTACGAGCAGTACTTC. V gene TRBV7-9 combines with J gene TRBJ2-7; 9 bases fit TRBD1. The CDR3 is 15 amino acids. Germline V lookup: CDR1 SEHNR, CDR2 FQNEAQ (reference sequence). The V and J ends lost 5 bases and 2 bases, in that order; junction bases with no gene match: 7.